This TCR beta chain came from a study of shared clonotypes between healthy human individuals. This clone is a singleton in its sample. The assay was immunoSEQ multiplex PCR, and TCRdb's table has in-frame clones only and misses some. The sample has approximately 1.5 million clones, 98% seen once; the top ten hold approximately 0.45%. The germline V gene has CDR1 MNHNY and CDR2 SVGAGI (reference sequence). This CDR3 spans 11 amino acids. V was pared by 8 bases and J by 8 bases, with 9 bases between. The sample was naive CD4+ T cells sorted from blood. Documented subset: CD45RA+ positively selected. The rearrangement links TRBV6-6 to TRBJ2-2; no reliable D call. This TCR came from a man aged 25 to 40 in good health. The CDR3 loop is CASGNLGELFF. The CDR3 DNA sequence: TGTGCCAGCGGGAACCTTGGGGAGCTGTTTTTT.